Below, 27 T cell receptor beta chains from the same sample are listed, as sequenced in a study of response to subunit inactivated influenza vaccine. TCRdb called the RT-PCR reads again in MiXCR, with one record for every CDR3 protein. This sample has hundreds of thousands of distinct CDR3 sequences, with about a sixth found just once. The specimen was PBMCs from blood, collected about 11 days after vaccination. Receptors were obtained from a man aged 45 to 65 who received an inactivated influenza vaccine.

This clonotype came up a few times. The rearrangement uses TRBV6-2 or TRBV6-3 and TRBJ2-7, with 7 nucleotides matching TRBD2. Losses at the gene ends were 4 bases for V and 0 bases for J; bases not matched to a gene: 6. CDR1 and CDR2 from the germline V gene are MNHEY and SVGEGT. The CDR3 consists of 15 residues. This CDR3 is CASSSLGGISYEQYF. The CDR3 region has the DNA TGTGCCAGCAGTTCCCTGGGGGGGATCTCCTACGAGCAGTACTTC.

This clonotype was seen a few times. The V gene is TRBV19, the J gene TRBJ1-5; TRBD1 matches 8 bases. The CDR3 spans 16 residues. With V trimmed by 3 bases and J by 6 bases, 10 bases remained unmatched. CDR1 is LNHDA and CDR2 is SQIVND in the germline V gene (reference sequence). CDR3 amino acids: CASSIRGQGDLQPQHF. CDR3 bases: TGTGCCAGTAGTATTAGAGGACAGGGAGATCTTCAGCCCCAGCATTTT.

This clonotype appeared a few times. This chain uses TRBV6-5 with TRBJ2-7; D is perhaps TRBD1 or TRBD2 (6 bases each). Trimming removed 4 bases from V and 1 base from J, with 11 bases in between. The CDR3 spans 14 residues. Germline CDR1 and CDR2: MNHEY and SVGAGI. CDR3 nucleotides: TGTGCCAGCAGTTGGACTACAGGGTCCTACGAGCAGTACTTC. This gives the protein CASSWTTGSYEQYF.

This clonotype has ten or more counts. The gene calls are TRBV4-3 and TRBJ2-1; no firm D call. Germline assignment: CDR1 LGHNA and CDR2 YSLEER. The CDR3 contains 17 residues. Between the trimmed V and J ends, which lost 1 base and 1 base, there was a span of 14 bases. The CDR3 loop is CASSQVPSGASYNEQFF. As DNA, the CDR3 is TGCGCCAGCAGCCAAGTTCCCTCCGGAGCTTCCTACAATGAGCAGTTCTTC.

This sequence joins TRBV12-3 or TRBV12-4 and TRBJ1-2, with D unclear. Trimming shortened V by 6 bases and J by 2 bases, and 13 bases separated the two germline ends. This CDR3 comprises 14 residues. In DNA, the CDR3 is TGTGCCAGCAGGCTCACCGGGAGCAACTATGGCTACACCTTC. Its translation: CASRLTGSNYGYTF.

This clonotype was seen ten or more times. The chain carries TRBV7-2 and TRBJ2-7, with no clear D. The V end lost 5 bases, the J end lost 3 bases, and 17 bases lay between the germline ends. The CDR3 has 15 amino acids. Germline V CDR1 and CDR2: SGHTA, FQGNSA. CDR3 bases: TGTGCCAGCAGCCCCACCCCCGTTCGGCTCTACGAGCAGTACTTC. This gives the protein CASSPTPVRLYEQYF. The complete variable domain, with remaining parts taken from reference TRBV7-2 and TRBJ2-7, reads GAGVSQSPSNKVTEKGKDVELRCDPISGHTALYWYRQSLGQGLEFLIYFQGNSAPDKSGLPSDRFSAERTGGSVSTLTIQRTQQEDSAVYLCASSPTPVRLYEQYFGPGTRLTVT.

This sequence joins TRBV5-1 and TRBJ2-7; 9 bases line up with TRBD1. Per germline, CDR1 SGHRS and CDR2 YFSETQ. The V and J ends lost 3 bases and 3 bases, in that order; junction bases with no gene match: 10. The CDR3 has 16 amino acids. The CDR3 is CASSSNYPGQGYEQYF. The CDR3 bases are TGCGCCAGCAGCTCTAATTATCCGGGACAGGGCTACGAGCAGTACTTC.

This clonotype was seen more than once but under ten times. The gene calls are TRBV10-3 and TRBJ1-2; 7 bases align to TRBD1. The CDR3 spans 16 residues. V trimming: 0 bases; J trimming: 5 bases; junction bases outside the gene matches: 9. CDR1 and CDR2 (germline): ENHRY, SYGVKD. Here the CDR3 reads CAISESGTAIGYGYTF. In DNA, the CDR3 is TGTGCCATCAGTGAGTCAGGGACAGCGATTGGTTATGGCTACACCTTC.

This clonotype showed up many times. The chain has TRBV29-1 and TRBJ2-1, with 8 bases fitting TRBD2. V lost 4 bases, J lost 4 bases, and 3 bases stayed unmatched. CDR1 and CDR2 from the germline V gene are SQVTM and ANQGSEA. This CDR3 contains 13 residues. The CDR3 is CSVVAGRYNEQFF. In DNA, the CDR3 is TGCAGCGTTGTAGCGGGGCGATACAATGAGCAGTTCTTC.

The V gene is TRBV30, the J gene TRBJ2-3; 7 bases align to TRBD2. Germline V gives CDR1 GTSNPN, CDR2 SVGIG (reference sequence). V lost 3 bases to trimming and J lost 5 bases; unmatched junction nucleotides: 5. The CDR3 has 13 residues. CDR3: CAWSPGTIDTQYF. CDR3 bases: TGTGCCTGGAGCCCCGGGACTATAGATACGCAGTATTTT.

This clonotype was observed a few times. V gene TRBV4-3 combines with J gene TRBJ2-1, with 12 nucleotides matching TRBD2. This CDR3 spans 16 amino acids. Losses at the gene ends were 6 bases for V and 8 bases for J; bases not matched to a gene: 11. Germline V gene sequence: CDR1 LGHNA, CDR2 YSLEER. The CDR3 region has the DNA TGCGCCAGCAGTACCCTTCTAGCGGGGGGGTTACATGAGCAGTTCTTC. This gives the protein CASSTLLAGGLHEQFF.

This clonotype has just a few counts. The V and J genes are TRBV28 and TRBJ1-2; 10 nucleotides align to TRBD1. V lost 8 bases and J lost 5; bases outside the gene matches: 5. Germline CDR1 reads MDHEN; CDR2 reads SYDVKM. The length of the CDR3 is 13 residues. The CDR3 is CASGDRGLYGYTF. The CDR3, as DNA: TGTGCCAGCGGTGACAGGGGGCTTTATGGCTACACCTTC.

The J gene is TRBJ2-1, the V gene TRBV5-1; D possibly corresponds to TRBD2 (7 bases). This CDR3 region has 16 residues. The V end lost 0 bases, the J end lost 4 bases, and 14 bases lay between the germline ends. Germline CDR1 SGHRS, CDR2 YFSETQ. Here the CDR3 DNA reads TGCGCCAGCAGCTTGGGAGGGGGGGCGAGGTACAATGAGCAGTTCTTC. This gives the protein CASSLGGGARYNEQFF.

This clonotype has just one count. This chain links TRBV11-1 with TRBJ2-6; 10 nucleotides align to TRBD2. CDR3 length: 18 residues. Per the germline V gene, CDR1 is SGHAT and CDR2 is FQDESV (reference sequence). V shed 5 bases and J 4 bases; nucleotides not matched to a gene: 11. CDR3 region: CASSPGSGGASGANVLTF. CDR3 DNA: TGTGCCAGCAGCCCGGGAAGCGGGGGGGCTTCCGGGGCCAACGTCCTGACTTTC.

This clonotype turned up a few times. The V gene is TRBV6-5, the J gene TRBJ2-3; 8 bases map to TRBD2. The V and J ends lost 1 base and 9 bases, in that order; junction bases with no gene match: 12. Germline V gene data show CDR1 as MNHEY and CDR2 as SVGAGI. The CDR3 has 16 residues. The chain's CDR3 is CASSYFSGTLSGTQYF. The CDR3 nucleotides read TGTGCCAGCAGTTACTTTAGCGGGACCCTGAGTGGAACGCAGTATTTT.

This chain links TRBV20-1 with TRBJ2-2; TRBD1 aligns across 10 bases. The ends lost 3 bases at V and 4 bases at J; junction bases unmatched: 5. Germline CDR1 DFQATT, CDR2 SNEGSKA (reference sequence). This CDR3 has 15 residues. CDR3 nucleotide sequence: TGCAGTGCTAGTCCCTGGACAGGGGGCACCGGGGAGCTGTTTTTT. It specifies CSASPWTGGTGELFF.

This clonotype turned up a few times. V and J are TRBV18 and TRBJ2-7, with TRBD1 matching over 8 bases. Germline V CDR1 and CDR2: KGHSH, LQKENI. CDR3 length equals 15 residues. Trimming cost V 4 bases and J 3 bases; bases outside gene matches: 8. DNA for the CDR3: TGTGCCAGCTCACAACAGGGACAGGAGTTCTACGAGCAGTACTTC. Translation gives CASSQQGQEFYEQYF.

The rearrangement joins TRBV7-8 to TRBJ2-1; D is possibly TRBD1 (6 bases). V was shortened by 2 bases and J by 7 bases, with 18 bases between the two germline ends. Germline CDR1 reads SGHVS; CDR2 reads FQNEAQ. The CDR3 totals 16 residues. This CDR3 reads CASSLTGTRRLNEQFF. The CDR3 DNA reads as TGTGCCAGCAGCTTAACAGGGACCCGAAGGTTAAATGAGCAGTTCTTC.

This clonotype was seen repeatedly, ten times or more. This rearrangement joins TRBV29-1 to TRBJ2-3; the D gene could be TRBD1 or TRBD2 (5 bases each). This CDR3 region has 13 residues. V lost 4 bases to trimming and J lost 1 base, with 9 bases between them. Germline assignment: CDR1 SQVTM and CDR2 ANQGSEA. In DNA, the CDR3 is TGCAGCGTTGGGTGGGGACGCACAGATACGCAGTATTTT. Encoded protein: CSVGWGRTDTQYF.

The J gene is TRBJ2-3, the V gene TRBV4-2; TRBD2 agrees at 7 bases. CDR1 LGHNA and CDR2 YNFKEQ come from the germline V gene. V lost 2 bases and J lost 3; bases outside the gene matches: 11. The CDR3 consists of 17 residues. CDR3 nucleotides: TGTGCCAGCAGCCAAAGTTTCGTGACTAGCTTGACAGATACGCAGTATTTT. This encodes CASSQSFVTSLTDTQYF.

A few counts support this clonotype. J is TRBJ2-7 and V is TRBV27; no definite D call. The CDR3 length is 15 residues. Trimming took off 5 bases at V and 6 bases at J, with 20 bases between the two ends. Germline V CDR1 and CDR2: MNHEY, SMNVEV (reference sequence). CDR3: CASSHNNQLVGEQYF. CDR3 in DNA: TGTGCCAGCAGTCACAACAATCAACTGGTGGGCGAGCAGTACTTC.

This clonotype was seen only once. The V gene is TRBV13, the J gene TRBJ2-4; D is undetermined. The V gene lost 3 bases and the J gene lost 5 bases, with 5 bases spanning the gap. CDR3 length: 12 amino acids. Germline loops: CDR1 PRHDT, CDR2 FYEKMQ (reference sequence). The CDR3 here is CASSFSENIQYF. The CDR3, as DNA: TGTGCCAGCAGCTTTTCTGAAAACATTCAGTACTTC.

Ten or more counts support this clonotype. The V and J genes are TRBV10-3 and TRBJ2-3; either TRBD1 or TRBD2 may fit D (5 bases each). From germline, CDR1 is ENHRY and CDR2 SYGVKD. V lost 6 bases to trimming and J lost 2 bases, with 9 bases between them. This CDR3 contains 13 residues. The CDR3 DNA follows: TGTGCCATCAGGGGGGTGAACACAGATACGCAGTATTTT. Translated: CAIRGVNTDTQYF.

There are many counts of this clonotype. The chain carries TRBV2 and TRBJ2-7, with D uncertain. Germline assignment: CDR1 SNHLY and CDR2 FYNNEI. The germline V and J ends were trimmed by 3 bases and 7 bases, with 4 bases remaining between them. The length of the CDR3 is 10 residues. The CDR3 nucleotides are TGTGCCAGCAGTGACGAGGAGCAGTACTTC. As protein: CASSDEEQYF.

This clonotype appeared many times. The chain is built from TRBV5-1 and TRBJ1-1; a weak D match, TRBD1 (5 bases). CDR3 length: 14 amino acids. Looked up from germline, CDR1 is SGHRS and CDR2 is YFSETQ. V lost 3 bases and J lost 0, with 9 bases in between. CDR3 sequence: CASSSTVLNTEAFF. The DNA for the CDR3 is TGCGCCAGCAGCTCGACAGTGCTGAACACTGAAGCTTTCTTT. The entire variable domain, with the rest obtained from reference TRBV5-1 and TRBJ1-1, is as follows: KAGVTQTPRYLIKTRGQQVTLSCSPISGHRSVSWYQQTPGQGLQFLFEYFSETQRNKGNFPGRFSGRQFSNSRSEMNVSTLELGDSALYLCASSSTVLNTEAFFGQGTRLTVV.

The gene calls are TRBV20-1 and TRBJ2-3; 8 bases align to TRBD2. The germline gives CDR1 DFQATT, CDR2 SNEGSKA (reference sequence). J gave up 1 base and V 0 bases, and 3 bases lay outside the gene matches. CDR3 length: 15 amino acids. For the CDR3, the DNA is TGCAGTGCTAGAGATTCGGGGGGGGGCACAGATACGCAGTATTTT. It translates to CSARDSGGGTDTQYF.

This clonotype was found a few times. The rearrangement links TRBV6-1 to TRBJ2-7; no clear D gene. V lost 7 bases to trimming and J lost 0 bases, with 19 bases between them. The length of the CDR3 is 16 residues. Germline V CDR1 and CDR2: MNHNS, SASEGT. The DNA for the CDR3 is TGTGCCAGCACCTTCGGCGGCAGGACCTTCTCCTACGAGCAGTACTTC. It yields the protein CASTFGGRTFSYEQYF.